These 30 T cell receptor beta chains came from one sample sequenced in a study of response to subunit inactivated influenza vaccine. TCRdb re-analysed the RT-PCR reads in MiXCR, keeping a single row per CDR3 protein. The sample yields under 550,000 distinct CDR3 sequences, 7.2% seen once. This sample comprised PBMCs from blood, obtained around 25 months after vaccination. These receptors were collected from a man aged 50 to 75 who received an inactivated influenza vaccine.

The J gene is TRBJ2-3, the V gene TRBV9; 7 nucleotides align to TRBD1. Germline CDR1 is SGDLS and CDR2 is YYNGEE. V was clipped by 1 base and J by 2 bases; unmatched bases: 4. The CDR3 sequence is 15 residues long. CDR3 sequence reads: CASSVSGQTTDTQYF. DNA of the CDR3: TGTGCCAGCAGCGTATCGGGACAGACCACAGATACGCAGTATTTT.

The chain couples TRBV15 to TRBJ2-5, with D tentatively TRBD1 (6 bases). CDR1 is LNHNV and CDR2 is YYDKDF in the germline V gene (reference sequence). With 0 bases removed from V and 5 bases from J, the gap between germline ends came to 10 bases. The CDR3 extends over 14 amino acids. CDR3 region: CATSRDQGKETQYF. The CDR3 DNA is TGTGCCACCAGCAGAGATCAGGGGAAGGAGACCCAGTACTTC.

This clonotype was seen many times. V gene TRBV29-1 combines with J gene TRBJ2-1; TRBD1 aligns across 9 bases. The length of the CDR3 is 16 residues. CDR1 SQVTM and CDR2 ANQGSEA come from the germline V gene. Trimming at V came to 5 bases and at J to 1 base, leaving 9 bases not matched to a gene. This CDR3 is CSVRRDRVLSYNEQFF. The CDR3 DNA follows: TGCAGCGTTCGTCGGGACAGGGTGTTATCCTACAATGAGCAGTTCTTC.

This clonotype was detected ten times or more. The chain couples TRBV5-1 to TRBJ2-7; 10 positions agree with TRBD1. Germline CDR1 is SGHRS and CDR2 is YFSETQ. J was trimmed by 4 bases and V by 6 bases; bases with no gene match: 4. The CDR3 is 13 amino acids. The CDR3: CASTPGQGYEQYF. CDR3 sequence (DNA): TGCGCCAGCACACCGGGACAGGGGTACGAGCAGTACTTC.

This sequence joins TRBV5-1 and TRBJ2-5, with D maybe TRBD1 (5 bases). Trimming shortened V by 0 bases and J by 6 bases, and 12 bases separated the two germline ends. This CDR3 comprises 14 residues. Germline-derived CDR1 and CDR2 are SGHRS and YFSETQ. CDR3 DNA: TGCGCCAGCAGCTTGGATCAGGGAATACAGACCCAGTACTTC. This codes for CASSLDQGIQTQYF.

This clonotype was detected only a few times. The V call is TRBV7-9, the J call TRBJ1-2; the D gene is possibly TRBD1 (6 bases). Deletions cut 10 bases from V and 8 bases from J, with 17 bases between. Germline V gene data show CDR1 as SEHNR and CDR2 as FQNEAQ (reference sequence). The CDR3 has 12 residues. CDR3 DNA: TGTGCCACCGTCGAGGGGGGGAAAGGCTACACCTTC. This encodes CATVEGGKGYTF.

This clonotype was observed at least ten times. The DNA of the CDR3 is TGCAGTGCAATACTAGCGGGAGGGAGCACAGATACGCAGTATTTT. Amino acid sequence: CSAILAGGSTDTQYF. This rearrangement joins TRBV20-1 to TRBJ2-3; 13 positions match TRBD2. The CDR3 covers 15 residues. V gave up 6 bases and J gave up 0 bases; unmatched junction bases: 3. Germline V CDR1 and CDR2: DFQATT, SNEGSKA (reference sequence).

This clonotype was counted between two and nine times. This chain uses TRBV6-5 with TRBJ2-5; a possible D gene is TRBD1 (6 bases). The CDR3 runs 16 residues. Germline V gene data show CDR1 as MNHEY and CDR2 as SVGAGI. The germline V and J ends were trimmed by 2 bases and 3 bases, with 16 bases remaining between them. The CDR3 DNA reads TGTGCCAGCAGTTACGGAACAGGGTTAGGGGAAGAGACCCAGTACTTC. This gives the protein CASSYGTGLGEETQYF.

With regard to this clonotype: A much more abundant neighbour one base away suggests this may be a read error. The chain recombines TRBV6-2 or TRBV6-3 with TRBJ1-1; D gene unclear. Trimming stripped 7 bases from V and 8 bases from J, with 11 bases between. The CDR3 is 11 amino acids. Germline CDR1 MNHEY, CDR2 SVGEGT. CDR3 residues: CASIYLREAFF. DNA of the CDR3: TGTGCCAGCATTTATCTCAGAGAAGCTTTCTTT.

This clonotype was counted a few times. This chain links TRBV5-1 with TRBJ2-5, with TRBD2 matching 7 bases. V lost 4 bases and J lost 4; bases outside the gene matches: 7. Germline V CDR1 and CDR2: SGHRS, YFSETQ. This CDR3 is 14 amino acids long. This chain's CDR3 is CASSPRPGGETQYF. For the CDR3, the DNA is TGCGCCAGCAGCCCCAGGCCGGGGGGAGAGACCCAGTACTTC.

This clonotype has more than one count but fewer than ten. The chain links TRBV6-5 to TRBJ2-1; 7 positions agree with TRBD2. The CDR3 has 15 amino acids. After removal of 5 bases from V and 1 base from J, the junction contained 5 bases not matched to a gene. Germline loops: CDR1 MNHEY, CDR2 SVGAGI. The CDR3 region is CASSTSAGSYNEQFF. Here the CDR3 DNA reads TGTGCCAGCAGTACTAGCGCCGGGTCCTACAATGAGCAGTTCTTC.

This clonotype was picked up many times. V is TRBV9 and J is TRBJ2-2; 13 nucleotides match TRBD2. Trimming at V came to 4 bases and at J to 3 bases, leaving 3 bases not matched to a gene. CDR3 length equals 16 residues. CDR1 SGDLS and CDR2 YYNGEE come from the germline V gene. The CDR3 DNA reads TGTGCCAGCAGCAGAGGACTAGCGGGGGACACCGGGGAGCTGTTTTTT. It specifies CASSRGLAGDTGELFF.

There are a few counts of this clonotype. The chain carries TRBV7-6 and TRBJ2-3, with D uncertain. The CDR3 runs to 12 residues. With 2 bases removed from V and 6 bases from J, the gap between germline ends came to 6 bases. The germline V gene encodes CDR1 SGHVS and CDR2 FNYEAQ. This CDR3 reads CASSLSYDTQYF. The DNA for the CDR3 is TGTGCCAGCAGCTTATCATACGATACGCAGTATTTT.

This clonotype was seen just once. Possible read error: a much larger clone is one base away. This chain uses TRBV20-1 with TRBJ2-1; the match to TRBD1 covers 8 bases. The V gene's germline CDR1 is DFQATT and CDR2 SNEGSKA (reference sequence). Trimming took 4 bases from V and 2 from J; bases not matched to a gene: 4. The CDR3 runs to 14 residues. This CDR3 is CSAIETGAYNEQFF. CDR3 nucleotide sequence: TGCAGTGCTATAGAGACAGGGGCCTACAATGAGCAGTTCTTC.

In its sample, this clonotype was seen a few times. The gene calls are TRBV9 and TRBJ2-7; 9 nucleotides match TRBD2. Trimming removed 4 bases from V and 0 bases from J; junction bases left unmatched: 8. CDR1 is SGDLS, CDR2 YYNGEE, per germline. This CDR3 has 16 amino acids. The CDR3 DNA is TGTGCCAGCAGCTCAGGCGGCGGGAGGGGCTCCTACGAGCAGTACTTC. It specifies CASSSGGGRGSYEQYF.

This clonotype turned up a few times. This chain uses TRBV5-6 with TRBJ2-7; TRBD2 matches at 7 bases. The V gene's germline CDR1 is SGHDT and CDR2 YYEEEE. CDR3 size: 13 residues. Trimming removed 5 bases from V and 3 bases from J; junction bases left unmatched: 5. As DNA, the CDR3 is TGTGCCAGCAGAGGGAGGGGAAACTACGAGCAGTACTTC. It yields the protein CASRGRGNYEQYF.

In this sample, this clonotype turned up a few times. The gene calls are TRBV6-2 or TRBV6-3 and TRBJ2-3, with D possibly TRBD2 on 5 matching bases. CDR3 size: 16 residues. V lost 2 bases and J 2 bases, leaving 14 bases between the germline ends. The germline CDR1 and CDR2 sequences are MNHEY and SVGEGT. CDR3 sequence: CASSYGKATNTDTQYF. The CDR3 DNA reads TGTGCCAGCAGTTACGGAAAGGCGACTAACACAGATACGCAGTATTTT.

The CDR3 DNA reads as TGTGCCGCCTCTGCTTCGCATAATTCACCCCTCCACTTT. This translates into CAASASHNSPLHF. The rearrangement joins TRBV10-3 to TRBJ1-6; no firm D call. There are 13 residues in the CDR3. In germline, CDR1 is ENHRY, CDR2 SYGVKD. Trimming pared 11 bases from V and 5 bases from J, leaving 13 bases between.

The gene calls are TRBV20-1 and TRBJ2-1; D is possibly TRBD1 (5 bases). The CDR3 sequence is 15 residues long. Germline-derived CDR1 and CDR2 are DFQATT and SNEGSKA (reference sequence). V was shortened by 6 bases and J by 2 bases, with 17 bases between the two germline ends. CDR3 in DNA: TGCAGTGCCAATTCCCAGGGCCGGACCTACAATGAGCAGTTCTTC. Translating gives CSANSQGRTYNEQFF.

The rearrangement joins TRBV29-1 to TRBJ2-7; the D call may be TRBD1 or TRBD2 (5 bases each). V dropped 0 bases and J dropped 2 bases, with 5 bases sitting between them. The CDR3 runs to 12 residues. Germline V lookup: CDR1 SQVTM, CDR2 ANQGSEA. Here the CDR3 reads CSVEEGPYEQYF. CDR3 sequence (DNA): TGCAGCGTTGAAGAGGGACCCTACGAGCAGTACTTC.

This clonotype was found a few times. The chain links TRBV20-1 to TRBJ1-1; D unclear. The CDR3 covers 12 residues. V was pared by 5 bases and J by 6 bases, with 13 bases between. Germline V CDR1 and CDR2: DFQATT, SNEGSKA (reference sequence). CDR3 in DNA: TGCAGTGCTCCACGGCAGACCCCTGAAGCTTTCTTT. It codes for CSAPRQTPEAFF.

The V gene is TRBV7-8, the J gene TRBJ2-3, with D unclear. This CDR3 spans 15 amino acids. V gave up 5 bases and J gave up 1 base, with 13 bases separating them. The germline V gene encodes CDR1 SGHVS and CDR2 FQNEAQ. In DNA form, the CDR3 reads TGTGCCAGCAGCCCAAACTTTCTCCGCACAGATACGCAGTATTTT. Protein sequence: CASSPNFLRTDTQYF.

A few counts support this clonotype. The chain links TRBV7-2 to TRBJ2-5; 10 bases map to TRBD2. CDR1 is SGHTA, CDR2 FQGNSA, per germline. CDR3 length equals 16 residues. J gave up 1 base and V 7 bases, and 9 bases lay outside the gene matches. The CDR3 spells CASTQGASGSQETQYF. DNA for the CDR3: TGTGCCAGCACCCAAGGGGCTAGCGGGAGCCAAGAGACCCAGTACTTC.

The gene calls are TRBV5-1 and TRBJ2-2; 9 bases agree with TRBD2. The germline V gene has CDR1 SGHRS and CDR2 YFSETQ. J lost 4 bases, V lost 4 bases, and 14 bases had no gene match. The CDR3 runs to 18 residues. Here the CDR3 reads CASSQGRLLAGATGELFF. CDR3 sequence (DNA): TGCGCCAGCAGCCAGGGTAGGCTGTTAGCGGGGGCCACCGGGGAGCTGTTTTTT.

This clonotype was counted ten times or more. The chain recombines TRBV10-3 with TRBJ1-2; no clear D. Germline assignment: CDR1 ENHRY and CDR2 SYGVKD. CDR3 length: 16 amino acids. V lost 3 bases to trimming and J lost 0 bases, with 14 bases between them. The CDR3 bases are TGTGCCATCAGTGACCGGCAGCTATCCACTAACTATGGCTACACCTTC. As protein: CAISDRQLSTNYGYTF.

V gene TRBV29-1 combines with J gene TRBJ2-1, with TRBD2 identical over 14 bases. After removal of 6 bases from V and 5 bases from J, the junction contained 12 bases not matched to a gene. The CDR3 is 17 residues long. Germline lookup yields CDR1 SQVTM and CDR2 ANQGSEA. The CDR3 bases are TGCAGCGTATCCGGGACTAGCGGGGGACTAGGAAACAATGAGCAGTTCTTC. Its protein product is CSVSGTSGGLGNNEQFF.

This clonotype was detected many times. This rearrangement joins TRBV18 to TRBJ2-1; D not resolved. The CDR3 length is 12 residues. The germline V and J ends were trimmed by 3 bases and 6 bases, with 6 bases remaining between them. In germline, CDR1 is KGHSH, CDR2 LQKENI. This CDR3 is CASSPGFNEQFF. CDR3 in DNA: TGTGCCAGCTCACCGGGGTTCAATGAGCAGTTCTTC. The full variable domain, completed using reference TRBV18 and TRBJ2-1, is NAGVMQNPRHLVRRRGQEARLRCSPMKGHSHVYWYRQLPEEGLKFMVYLQKENIIDESGMPKERFSAEFPKEGPSILRIQQVVRGDSAAYFCASSPGFNEQFFGPGTRLTVL.

In its sample, this clonotype was seen a few times. The chain combines TRBV29-1 with TRBJ2-1, with TRBD2 as a possible D gene (7 bases). Germline CDR1 SQVTM, CDR2 ANQGSEA. The CDR3 totals 15 residues. The germline V and J ends were trimmed by 6 bases and 4 bases, with 19 bases remaining between them. The CDR3 DNA reads TGCAGCGTGTCCTTGGGGGCGGGGGCGTACAATGAGCAGTTCTTC. It encodes CSVSLGAGAYNEQFF.

This clonotype showed up just a few times. The chain couples TRBV16 to TRBJ2-7; possibly TRBD1 for D (6 bases). Per germline, CDR1 KGHSY and CDR2 FQNENV. Between the trimmed V and J ends, which lost 2 bases and 10 bases, there was a span of 12 bases. The CDR3 is 12 residues long. CDR3 in amino acids: CASSQADRNQYF. CDR3 bases: TGTGCCAGCAGCCAAGCGGACAGAAACCAGTACTTC.

This clonotype was seen many times. The chain joins TRBV12-3 or TRBV12-4 to TRBJ2-5; TRBD2 is a possible D gene (5 bases). Trimming stripped 3 bases from V and 1 base from J, with 9 bases between. The length of the CDR3 is 14 residues. The CDR3 sequence: CASSFEGLQETQYF. CDR3 nucleotides: TGTGCCAGCAGTTTTGAGGGCCTCCAAGAGACCCAGTACTTC.